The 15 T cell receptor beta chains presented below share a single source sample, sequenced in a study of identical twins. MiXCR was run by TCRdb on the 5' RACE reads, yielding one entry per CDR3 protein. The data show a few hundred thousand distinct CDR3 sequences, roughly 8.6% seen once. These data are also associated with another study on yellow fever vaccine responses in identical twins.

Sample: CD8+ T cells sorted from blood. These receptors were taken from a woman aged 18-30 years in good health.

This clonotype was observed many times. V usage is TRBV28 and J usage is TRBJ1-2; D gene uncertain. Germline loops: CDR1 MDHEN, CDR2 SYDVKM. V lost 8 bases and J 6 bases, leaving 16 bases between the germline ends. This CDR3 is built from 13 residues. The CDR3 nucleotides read TGTGCCAGCCACTCGGACCTTCGTAATGGCTACACCTTC. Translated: CASHSDLRNGYTF.

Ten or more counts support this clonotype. CDR3 DNA sequence: TGTGCCAGCAGCTTAGGGACTAGACCCGAGCAGTTCTTC. Translation gives CASSLGTRPEQFF. This chain uses TRBV7-9 with TRBJ2-1; TRBD2 matches at 7 bases. V lost 1 base, J lost 10 bases, and 4 bases stayed unmatched. This CDR3 comprises 13 residues. CDR1 is SEHNR, CDR2 FQNEAQ, per germline (reference sequence).

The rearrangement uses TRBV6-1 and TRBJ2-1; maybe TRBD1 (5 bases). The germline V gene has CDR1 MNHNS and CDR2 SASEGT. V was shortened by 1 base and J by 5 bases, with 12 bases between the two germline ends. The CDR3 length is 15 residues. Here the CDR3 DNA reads TGTGCCAGCAGTGAAGTCCAGGGTCGCGACAATGAGCAGTTCTTC. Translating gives CASSEVQGRDNEQFF.

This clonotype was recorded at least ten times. Here the CDR3 reads CSARDRREGYEQYF. The DNA for the CDR3 is TGCAGTGCTAGAGATCGGAGGGAAGGCTACGAGCAGTACTTC. The chain links TRBV20-1 to TRBJ2-7, with a weak D call TRBD2 (6 bases). The V end lost 0 bases, the J end lost 3 bases, and 12 bases lay between the germline ends. The CDR3 consists of 14 residues. Germline V gene lookup returns CDR1 DFQATT and CDR2 SNEGSKA (reference sequence).

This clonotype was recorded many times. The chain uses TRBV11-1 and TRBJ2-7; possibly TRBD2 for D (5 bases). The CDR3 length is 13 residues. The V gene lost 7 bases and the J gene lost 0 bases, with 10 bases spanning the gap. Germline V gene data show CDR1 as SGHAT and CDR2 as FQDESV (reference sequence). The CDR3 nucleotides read TGTGCCAGCACCCCCGGGGACTCCTACGAGCAGTACTTC. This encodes CASTPGDSYEQYF.

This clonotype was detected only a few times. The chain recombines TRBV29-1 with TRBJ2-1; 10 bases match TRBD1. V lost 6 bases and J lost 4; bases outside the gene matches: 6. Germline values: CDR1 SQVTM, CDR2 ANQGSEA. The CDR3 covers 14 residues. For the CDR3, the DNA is TGCAGCGTCGGACAGGGGGGCTTTTACAATGAGCAGTTCTTC. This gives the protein CSVGQGGFYNEQFF.

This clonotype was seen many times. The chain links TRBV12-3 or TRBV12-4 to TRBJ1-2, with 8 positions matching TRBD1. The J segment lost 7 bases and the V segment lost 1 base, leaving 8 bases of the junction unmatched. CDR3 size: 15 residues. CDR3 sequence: CASSLDSGGYRGYTF. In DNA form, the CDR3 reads TGTGCCAGCAGTTTAGATTCAGGGGGCTATCGTGGCTACACCTTC.

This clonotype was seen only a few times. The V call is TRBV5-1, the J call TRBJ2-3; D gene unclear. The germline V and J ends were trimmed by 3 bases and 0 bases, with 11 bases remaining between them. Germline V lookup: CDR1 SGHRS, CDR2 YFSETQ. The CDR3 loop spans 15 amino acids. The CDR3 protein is CASSSVGTSTDTQYF. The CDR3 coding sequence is TGCGCCAGCAGCTCGGTCGGTACTAGCACAGATACGCAGTATTTT.

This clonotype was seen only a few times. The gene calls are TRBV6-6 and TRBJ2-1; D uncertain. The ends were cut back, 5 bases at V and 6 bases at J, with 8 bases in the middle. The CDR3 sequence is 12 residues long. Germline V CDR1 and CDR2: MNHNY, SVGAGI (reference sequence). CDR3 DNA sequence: TGTGCCAGCAGTCCCGACGCCAATGAGCAGTTCTTC. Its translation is CASSPDANEQFF.

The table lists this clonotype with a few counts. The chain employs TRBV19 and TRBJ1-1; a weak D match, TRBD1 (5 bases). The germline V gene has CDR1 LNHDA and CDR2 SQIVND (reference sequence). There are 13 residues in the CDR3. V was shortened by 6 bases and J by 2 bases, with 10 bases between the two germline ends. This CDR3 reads CASSRGENTEAFF. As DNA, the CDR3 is TGTGCCAGTAGCCGAGGGGAAAACACTGAAGCTTTCTTT.

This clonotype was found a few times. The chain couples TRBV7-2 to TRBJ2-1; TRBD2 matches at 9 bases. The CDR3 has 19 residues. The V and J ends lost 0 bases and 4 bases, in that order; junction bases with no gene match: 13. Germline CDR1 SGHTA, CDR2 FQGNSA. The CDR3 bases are TGTGCCAGCAGCTTAGCGGGACTAGCAGCCCCTATAACTTACAATGAGCAGTTCTTC. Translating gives CASSLAGLAAPITYNEQFF.

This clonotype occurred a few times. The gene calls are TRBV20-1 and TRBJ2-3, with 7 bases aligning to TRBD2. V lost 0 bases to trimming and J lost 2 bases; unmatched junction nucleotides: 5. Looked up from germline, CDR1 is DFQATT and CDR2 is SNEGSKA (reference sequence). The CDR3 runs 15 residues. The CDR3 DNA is TGCAGTGCTAGAGATGTGGGGGGGAACACAGATACGCAGTATTTT. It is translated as CSARDVGGNTDTQYF.

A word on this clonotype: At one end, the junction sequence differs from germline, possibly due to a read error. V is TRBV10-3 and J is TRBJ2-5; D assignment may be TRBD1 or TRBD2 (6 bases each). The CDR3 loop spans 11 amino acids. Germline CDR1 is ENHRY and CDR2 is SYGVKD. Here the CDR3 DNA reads TGTGCCACCCGGGGGCAAGTGACCCAGTACTTC. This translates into CATRGQVTQYF.

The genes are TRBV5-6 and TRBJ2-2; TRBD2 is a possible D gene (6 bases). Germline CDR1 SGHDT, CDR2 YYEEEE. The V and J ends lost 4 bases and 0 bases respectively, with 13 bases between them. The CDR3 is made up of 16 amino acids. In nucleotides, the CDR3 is TGTGCCAGCAGCCCGAGGACTACCTCGAACACCGGGGAGCTGTTTTTT. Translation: CASSPRTTSNTGELFF. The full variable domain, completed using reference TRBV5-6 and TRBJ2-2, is DAGVTQSPTHLIKTRGQQVTLRCSPKSGHDTVSWYQQALGQGPQFIFQYYEEEERQRGNFPDRFSGHQFPNYSSELNVNALLLGDSALYLCASSPRTTSNTGELFFGEGSRLTVL.

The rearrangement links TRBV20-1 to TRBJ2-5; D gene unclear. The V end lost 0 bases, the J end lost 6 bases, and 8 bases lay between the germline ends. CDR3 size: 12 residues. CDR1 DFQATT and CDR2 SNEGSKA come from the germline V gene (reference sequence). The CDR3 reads CSARDIGKTQYF. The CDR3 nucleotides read TGCAGTGCTAGAGATATTGGAAAGACCCAGTACTTC.